This TCR beta chain stems from a study of T cell responses to AZD1222 COVID-19 vaccine (dated by TCRdb to 2020 to 2023). Context from the whole study: AZD1222 recipients whose second dose came at about 4 weeks and those whose second dose came at about 12 weeks were combined into one group, since spike-specific TCR depth and breadth did not differ between the two schedules. A total of 233 trial participants underwent TCR sequencing, of whom 207 had received two doses of AZD1222 and about 26 had received two doses of the MenACWY control vaccine. Enrollment into the trials was organized by age into subgroups of 18-55, 56-69 and 70-plus years, and those subgroups contained roughly 150, 30 and 60 TCR-sequenced participants, respectively. Overall study outcomes, separate from this receptor: A significant rise in spike-specific TCR breadth and depth was observed after two AZD1222 doses relative to day 0 and relative to MenACWY recipients. The 56-69-year group was small, and its depth increase did not reach significance, likely because of low power. Vaccine-associated CD4 TCRs spanned the whole spike protein, with dominant responses in regions 160-218 and 743-854. Because no day 14 peak-response samples were available, the repertoires could be characterized only after the peak T cell response. Conclusions about previously exposed vaccinees were limited because only five to seven AZD1222 recipients were SARS-CoV-2 seropositive at baseline. Reportedly, close to half of the unique spike-specific TCRs recognized epitopes lying outside the regions that are mutated in the B.1.351 and B.1.1.7 variants. Participants were mostly white British, with more females than males. The authors suggested clonal diversity may have been underestimated.

The CDR3 regions of human TCRbeta chains were analyzed by immunosequencing. In the source study's methods: Repertoire TCRs were matched against a reference library of SARS-CoV-2-specific TCRs generated with the MIRA antigen-specificity platform. Breadth meant the fraction of unique TCRs that were SARS-CoV-2-associated, whereas depth meant the fraction of total T cells that were SARS-CoV-2-associated. Using the MIRA data, each spike-specific TCR was assigned both to the spike region to which the TCR was reactive and to a CD4 or CD8 class. Log10-transformed breadth and depth values were compared by one-way ANOVA with Sidak's multiple comparisons tests. The table comes from immuneACCESS by way of TCRdb, which keeps in-frame sequences with V and J called. Part of the clones is missing from these tables; in studies checked, under half for an unresolved V gene and the rest for unknown reasons. The V and J calls and clone size come from that table; D and trimming were worked out from the DNA. This sample is represented by about 120,000 clones; about 90% of them were singletons. The ten largest make up around 1.7% of the sample.

The meaning of the sample's time point label: baseline before first vaccination. Samples from vaccinated people were obtained from the UK trials COV001 and COV002, which included a single-blind randomized controlled phase 2/3 trial of AZD1222 (ChAdOx1 nCoV-19) in healthy adults. For TCRbeta chain sequencing, PBMC samples from trial participants were taken at day 0 and at day 28 after the second dose. According to the germline V gene, CDR1 reads ENHRY and CDR2 reads SYGVKD. The CDR3, cysteine through phenylalanine, is 14 amino acids long. Only CDR3 DNA remains: 42 bases, in frame from the first base. Germline trimming amounts to 6 bases on V and 0 bases on J, with 2 as the count of junction bases outside the gene matches. A remark on this clone: The clone's antigen remains unknown. Per-nucleotide qualities are absent, and no much larger clonotype sits a single base away.

The chain links TRBV10-3 with TRBJ2-1, with 7 central nucleotides matching TRBD2. Sample: peripheral blood, taken on day 0 of AZD1222 vaccination. This receptor was obtained from an adult in good health. The bases are TGTGCCATCAGGCCGGGGGGCTCCTACAATGAGCAGTTCTTC. Translation gives CAIRPGGSYNEQFF.